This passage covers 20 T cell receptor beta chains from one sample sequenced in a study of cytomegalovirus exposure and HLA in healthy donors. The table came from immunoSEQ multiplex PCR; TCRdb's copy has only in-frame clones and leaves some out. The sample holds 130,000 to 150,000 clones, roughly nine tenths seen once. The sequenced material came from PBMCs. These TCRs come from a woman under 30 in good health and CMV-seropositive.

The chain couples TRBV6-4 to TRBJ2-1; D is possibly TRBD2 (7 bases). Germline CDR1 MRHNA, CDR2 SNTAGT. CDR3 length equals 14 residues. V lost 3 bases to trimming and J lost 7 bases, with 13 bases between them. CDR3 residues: CASSEGGAHNEQFF. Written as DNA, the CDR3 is TGTGCCAGCAGTGAAGGGGGGGCGCATAATGAGCAGTTCTTC.

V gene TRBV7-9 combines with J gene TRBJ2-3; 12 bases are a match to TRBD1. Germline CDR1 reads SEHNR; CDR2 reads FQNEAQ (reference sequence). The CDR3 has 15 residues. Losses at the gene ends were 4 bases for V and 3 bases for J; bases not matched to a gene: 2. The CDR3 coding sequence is TGTGCCAGCAGCTGGGACAGGGGGCGTACAGATACGCAGTATTTT. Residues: CASSWDRGRTDTQYF.

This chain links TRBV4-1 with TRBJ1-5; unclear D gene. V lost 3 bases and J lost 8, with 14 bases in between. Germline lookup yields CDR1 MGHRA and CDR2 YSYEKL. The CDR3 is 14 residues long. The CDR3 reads CASSQHGVREPQHF. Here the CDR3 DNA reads TGCGCCAGCAGCCAGCACGGGGTACGGGAGCCCCAGCATTTT.

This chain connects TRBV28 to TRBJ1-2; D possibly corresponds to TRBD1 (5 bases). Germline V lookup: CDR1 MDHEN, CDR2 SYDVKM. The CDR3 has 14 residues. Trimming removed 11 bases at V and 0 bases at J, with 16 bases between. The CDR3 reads CALSAGWANYGYTF. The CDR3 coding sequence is TGTGCCTTGTCAGCAGGGTGGGCTAACTATGGCTACACCTTC.

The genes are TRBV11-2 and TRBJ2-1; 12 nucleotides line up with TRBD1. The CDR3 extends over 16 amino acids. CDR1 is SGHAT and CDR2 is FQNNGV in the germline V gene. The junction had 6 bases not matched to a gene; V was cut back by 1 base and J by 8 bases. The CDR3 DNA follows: TGTGCCAGCAGCTTAGGGGACAGGGGGCGACGGGATGAGCAGTTCTTC. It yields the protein CASSLGDRGRRDEQFF.

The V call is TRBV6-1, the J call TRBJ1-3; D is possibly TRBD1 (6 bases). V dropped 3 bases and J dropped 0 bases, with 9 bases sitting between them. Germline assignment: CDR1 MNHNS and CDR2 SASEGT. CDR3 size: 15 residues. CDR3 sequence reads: CASSDSDSSGNTIYF. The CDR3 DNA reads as TGTGCCAGCAGTGATTCGGACAGCTCTGGAAACACCATATATTTT.

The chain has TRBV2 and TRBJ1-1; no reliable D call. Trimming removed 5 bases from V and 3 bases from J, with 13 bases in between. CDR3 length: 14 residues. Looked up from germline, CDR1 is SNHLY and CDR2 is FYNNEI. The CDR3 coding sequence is TGTGCCAGCAGTCCCCCGGGGTCGTACACTGAAGCTTTCTTT. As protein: CASSPPGSYTEAFF. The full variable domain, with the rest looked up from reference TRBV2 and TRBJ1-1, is EPEVTQTPSHQVTQMGQEVILRCVPISNHLYFYWYRQILGQKVEFLVSFYNNEISEKSEIFDDQFSVERPDGSNFTLKIRSTKLEDSAMYFCASSPPGSYTEAFFGQGTRLTVV.

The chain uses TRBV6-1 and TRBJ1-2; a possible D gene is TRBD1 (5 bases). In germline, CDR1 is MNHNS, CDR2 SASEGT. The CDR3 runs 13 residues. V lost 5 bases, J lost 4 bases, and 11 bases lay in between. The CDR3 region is CASSLQGSYGYTF. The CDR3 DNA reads TGTGCCAGCAGTCTTCAGGGCAGCTATGGCTACACCTTC.

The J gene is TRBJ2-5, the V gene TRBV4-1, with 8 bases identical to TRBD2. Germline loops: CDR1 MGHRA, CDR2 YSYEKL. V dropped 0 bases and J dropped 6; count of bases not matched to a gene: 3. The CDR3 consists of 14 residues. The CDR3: CASSQETSAQTQYF. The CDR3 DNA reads TGCGCCAGCAGCCAAGAGACTAGCGCGCAGACCCAGTACTTC.

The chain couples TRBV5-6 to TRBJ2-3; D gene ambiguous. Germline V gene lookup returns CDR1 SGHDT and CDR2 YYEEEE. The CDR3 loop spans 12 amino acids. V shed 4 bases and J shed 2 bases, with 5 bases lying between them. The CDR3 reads CASSELTDTQYF. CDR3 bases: TGTGCCAGCAGCGAACTCACAGATACGCAGTATTTT.

The CDR3 DNA reads TGTGCCAGCAGTGACAGCTCCTATAATTCACCCCTCCACTTT. Translation: CASSDSSYNSPLHF. The chain combines TRBV6-1 with TRBJ1-6; no reliable D call. V shed 3 bases and J shed 0 bases, with 3 bases lying between them. The CDR3 length is 14 residues. CDR1 is MNHNS, CDR2 SASEGT, per germline.

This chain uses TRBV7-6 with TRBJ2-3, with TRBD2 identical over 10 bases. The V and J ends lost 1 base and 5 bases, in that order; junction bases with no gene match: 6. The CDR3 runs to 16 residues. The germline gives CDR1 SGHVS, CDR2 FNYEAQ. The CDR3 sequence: CASSLESGGAGDTQYF. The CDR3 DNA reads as TGTGCCAGCAGCTTAGAAAGCGGGGGGGCCGGAGATACGCAGTATTTT.

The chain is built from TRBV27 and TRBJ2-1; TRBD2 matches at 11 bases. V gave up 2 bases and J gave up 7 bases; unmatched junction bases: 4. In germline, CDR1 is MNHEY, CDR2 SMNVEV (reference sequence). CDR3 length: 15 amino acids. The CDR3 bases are TGTGCCAGCAGTTTAGATAGCGGGGGGGAAAATGAGCAGTTCTTC. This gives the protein CASSLDSGGENEQFF.

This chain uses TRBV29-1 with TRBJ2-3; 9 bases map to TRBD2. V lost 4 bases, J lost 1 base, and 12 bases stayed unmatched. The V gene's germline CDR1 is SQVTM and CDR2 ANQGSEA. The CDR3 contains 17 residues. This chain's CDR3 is CSVVTSGLWRGTDTQYF. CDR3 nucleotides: TGCAGCGTTGTCACTAGCGGGCTCTGGCGGGGCACAGATACGCAGTATTTT.

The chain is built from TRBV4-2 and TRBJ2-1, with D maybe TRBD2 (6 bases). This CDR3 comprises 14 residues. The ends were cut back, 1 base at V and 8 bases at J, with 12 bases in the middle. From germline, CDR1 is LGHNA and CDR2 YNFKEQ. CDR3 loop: CASSQVRSSDEQFF. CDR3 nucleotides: TGTGCCAGCAGCCAAGTTAGATCTAGCGATGAGCAGTTCTTC.

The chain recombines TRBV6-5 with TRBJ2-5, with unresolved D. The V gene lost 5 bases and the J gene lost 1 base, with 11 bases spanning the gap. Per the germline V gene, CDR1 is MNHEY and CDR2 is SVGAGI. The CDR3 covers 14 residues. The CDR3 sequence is CASSPMAAQETQYF. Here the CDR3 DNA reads TGTGCCAGCAGTCCAATGGCCGCCCAAGAGACCCAGTACTTC.

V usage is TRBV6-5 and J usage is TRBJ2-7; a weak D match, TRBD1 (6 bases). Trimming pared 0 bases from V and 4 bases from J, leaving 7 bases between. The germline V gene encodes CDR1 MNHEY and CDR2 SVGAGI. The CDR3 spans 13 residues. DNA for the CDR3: TGTGCCAGCAGTTACTCGACAGGTTACGAGCAGTACTTC. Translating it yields CASSYSTGYEQYF.

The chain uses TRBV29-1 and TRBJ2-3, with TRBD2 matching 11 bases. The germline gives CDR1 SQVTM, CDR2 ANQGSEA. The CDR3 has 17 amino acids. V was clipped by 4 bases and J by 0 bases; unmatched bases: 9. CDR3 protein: CSVVGTSGLLSTDTQYF. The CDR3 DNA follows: TGCAGCGTTGTTGGGACTAGCGGCCTGTTAAGCACAGATACGCAGTATTTT.

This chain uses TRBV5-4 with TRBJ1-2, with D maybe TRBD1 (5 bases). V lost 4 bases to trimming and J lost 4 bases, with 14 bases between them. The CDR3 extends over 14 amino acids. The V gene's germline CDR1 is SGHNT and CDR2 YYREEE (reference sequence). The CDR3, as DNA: TGTGCCAGCAGCGGGAGGGACCTAATCTATGGCTACACCTTC. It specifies CASSGRDLIYGYTF.

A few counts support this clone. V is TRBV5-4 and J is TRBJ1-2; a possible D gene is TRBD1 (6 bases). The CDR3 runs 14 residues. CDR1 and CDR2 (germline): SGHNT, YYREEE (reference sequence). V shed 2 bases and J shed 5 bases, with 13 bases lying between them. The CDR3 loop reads CASSFQGQGYGYTF. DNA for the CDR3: TGTGCCAGCAGCTTCCAGGGGCAGGGATATGGCTACACCTTC.